This T cell receptor beta chain originates from a study of neurological immune-mediated disorders. In TCRdb, the 5' RACE reads were re-called with MiXCR into one record per CDR3 protein. The sample has fewer than 30,000 distinct CDR3 sequences; about 12% are singletons. This clonotype was counted at least ten times. The CDR3 is 12 amino acids. Germline-derived CDR1 and CDR2 are MNHNS and SASEGT. Trimming shortened V by 0 bases and J by 4 bases, and 3 bases separated the two germline ends. The sample's time point: technical triplicate 1. This receptor was obtained from a female donor with HTLV-1-associated myelopathy (HAM/TSP). This chain joins TRBV6-1 and TRBJ2-5; D not certain. Sample: CD4+ T cells from blood. CDR3 residues: CASSEAGETQYF. The CDR3 DNA is TGTGCCAGCAGTGAAGCCGGAGAGACCCAGTACTTC.